A selection of T cell receptor beta chains follows, all from one sample in a study of human T cells and chemical hapten exposure. MiXCR, applied by TCRdb to the RACE reads, yields one record per CDR3 protein. In the table there are some 180,000 distinct CDR3 sequences, around 24% of which are singletons. The source material was whole blood, sampled in connection with sensitization to the hapten diphenylcyclopropenone (DPC). The receptors stem from a woman aged 50 to 60 with alopecia areata. Some clones in this sample may be carry-over from other donors' samples. CDR3s include the opening cysteine and the closing phenylalanine or tryptophan. A D gene is named only where the DNA matches it firmly. The size of a clone is reported for some rows only, either as once, few or many, or as a class for expanded clones.

TRBJ2-3 | . | 13 | . | TRBV20-1 | CSARGRGADTQYF | TGCAGTGCTAGGGGTAGGGGCGCGGATACGCAGTATTTT
TRBJ1-1 | . | 15 | . | TRBV7-9 | CASSRVRDSATEAFF | TGTGCCAGCAGTCGAGTCAGGGATTCGGCCACTGAAGCTTTCTTT
TRBJ2-3 | . | 14 | . | TRBV29-1 | CSVEGGYKVDTQYF | TGCAGCGTCGAAGGGGGATACAAGGTTGATACGCAGTATTTT
TRBJ1-5 | . | 14 | . | TRBV19 | CASSIVRDNQPQHF | TGTGCCAGTAGTATAGTAAGGGACAATCAGCCCCAGCATTTT
TRBJ2-5 | . | 14 | few | TRBV5-5 | CASSLVRGSETQYF | TGTGCCAGCAGCTTGGTACGTGGATCAGAGACCCAGTACTTC
TRBJ2-1 | . | 15 | many | TRBV20-1 | CSASLAALGANEQFF | TGCAGTGCTAGTTTAGCGGCCCTGGGGGCCAATGAGCAGTTCTTC
TRBJ2-2 | TRBD2 | 18 | . | TRBV4-1 | CASSHPDKREEGTGELFF | TGCGCCAGCAGCCACCCCGATAAGCGGGAGGAGGGCACCGGGGAGCTGTTTTTT
TRBJ2-1 | . | 12 | . | TRBV10-3 | CAISPREYEQFF | TGTGCCATCAGTCCGCGAGAATATGAGCAGTTCTTC
TRBJ2-1 | TRBD2 | 14 | . | TRBV29-1 | CSFGREAAPRVQFF | TGCAGCTTTGGGCGGGAGGCCGCCCCTCGGGTGCAGTTCTTC
TRBJ2-1 | TRBD1 | 15 | few | TRBV5-1 | CASSTGQGTYNEQFF | TGCGCCAGCAGCACTGGACAGGGGACTTACAATGAGCAGTTCTTC
TRBJ2-1 | TRBD2 | 16 | few | TRBV13 | CASSVSGRWSYNEQFF | TGTGCCAGCAGCGTTAGCGGGAGGTGGTCCTACAATGAGCAGTTCTTC
TRBJ1-2 | . | 14 | few | TRBV18 | CASSPLHSNYGYTF | TGTGCCAGCTCACCCCTCCACAGTAACTATGGCTACACCTTC
TRBJ2-5 | TRBD1 | 15 | . | TRBV12-3/TRBV12-4 | CASSSLRQGQETQYF | TGTGCCAGCAGTTCCCTAAGACAGGGGCAAGAGACCCAGTACTTC
TRBJ2-7 | . | 14 | few | TRBV24-1 | CATSRGGTSYEQYF | TGTGCCACCAGCCGCGGCGGGACCTCCTACGAGCAGTACTTC
TRBJ2-2 | . | 12 | few | TRBV6-1 | CASSYYPGELFF | TGTGCCAGCAGTTATTACCCCGGGGAGCTGTTTTTT
TRBJ2-3 | . | 15 | . | TRBV7-6 | CASSNVPSVTDTQYF | TGTGCCAGCAGCAACGTTCCTAGCGTGACAGATACGCAGTATTTT
TRBJ1-1 | . | 14 | . | TRBV7-9 | CASSSDNMNTEAFF | TGTGCCAGCAGCTCAGACAATATGAACACTGAAGCTTTCTTT
TRBJ1-5 | . | 13 | few | TRBV2 | CASNRQGNQPQHF | TGTGCCAGCAATAGACAGGGCAATCAGCCCCAGCATTTT
TRBJ2-1 | . | 14 | few | TRBV24-1 | CATSVGRGHNEQFF | TGTGCCACCAGTGTAGGTAGGGGCCACAATGAGCAGTTCTTC
TRBJ1-1 | . | 13 | . | TRBV11-1 | CASSLNRATEAFF | TGTGCCAGCAGCTTAAACCGGGCCACTGAAGCTTTCTTT
TRBJ2-7 | . | 12 | . | TRBV18 | CASSSVSYEQYF | TGTGCCAGCTCATCGGTCTCCTACGAGCAGTACTTC
TRBJ2-5 | TRBD1 | 11 | . | TRBV29-1 | CSVDTRDRGDF | TGCAGCGTTGATACCCGGGACAGGGGGGACTTC
TRBJ1-3 | . | 16 | few | TRBV11-2 | CASSLAAGLSGNTIYF | TGTGCCAGCAGCTTAGCCGCGGGATTATCTGGAAACACCATATATTTT
TRBJ1-5 | . | 13 | . | TRBV20-1 | CSARGYSDQPQHF | TGCAGTGCTAGAGGATACAGCGATCAGCCCCAGCATTTT
TRBJ2-4 | TRBD2 | 17 | many | TRBV2 | CASRPGLAGLAKNIQYF | TGTGCCAGCAGACCCGGACTAGCGGGTCTAGCCAAAAACATTCAGTACTTC
TRBJ1-1 | . | 13 | few | TRBV5-1 | CASSLVEGAEAFF | TGCGCCAGCAGCTTGGTTGAAGGGGCTGAAGCTTTCTTT
TRBJ2-3 | TRBD2 | 15 | . | TRBV20-1 | CSAPGGGWYTDTQYF | TGCAGTGCCCCGGGGGGGGGTTGGTACACAGATACGCAGTATTTT
TRBJ2-6 | . | 15 | . | TRBV5-5 | CASSWGLWGANVLTF | TGTGCCAGCAGTTGGGGCCTTTGGGGGGCCAACGTCCTGACTTTC
TRBJ2-7 | TRBD2 | 14 | . | TRBV9 | CASSPPSGIYEQYF | TGTGCCAGCAGCCCCCCTAGCGGGATTTACGAGCAGTACTTC
TRBJ2-1 | . | 15 | . | TRBV7-2 | CASSTPRSSYNEQFF | TGTGCCAGCAGCACACCTAGGAGCTCCTACAATGAGCAGTTCTTC
TRBJ2-2 | . | 14 | . | TRBV29-1 | CSVGPRANTGELFF | TGCAGCGTTGGGCCCAGGGCGAACACCGGGGAGCTGTTTTTT
TRBJ2-2 | TRBD2 | 16 | few | TRBV6-2/TRBV6-3 | CASRLLAGGVNGELFF | TGTGCCAGCAGGTTACTAGCGGGAGGTGTTAACGGGGAGCTGTTTTTT
TRBJ2-6 | TRBD2 | 17 | . | TRBV7-2 | CASSRGGGGSGANVLTF | TGTGCCAGCAGCCGAGGCGGCGGGGGCTCTGGGGCCAACGTCCTGACTTTC
TRBJ2-7 | TRBD1 | 15 | few | TRBV5-1 | CASSLMTGGGNEQYF | TGCGCCAGCAGCTTGATGACAGGGGGGGGGAACGAGCAGTACTTC
TRBJ2-3 | TRBD2 | 15 | few | TRBV3-1 | CASISTSDSTDTQYF | TGTGCCAGCATCTCGACTAGCGACAGCACAGATACGCAGTATTTT
TRBJ2-2 | TRBD2 | 15 | . | TRBV10-1 | CASSEEREVTGELFF | TGCGCCAGCAGTGAAGAGCGGGAGGTTACCGGGGAGCTGTTTTTT
TRBJ2-7 | TRBD2 | 15 | . | TRBV6-2/TRBV6-3 | CASSFTAGGGYEQYF | TGTGCCAGCAGTTTTACAGCGGGAGGCGGGTACGAGCAGTACTTC
TRBJ2-7 | TRBD1 | 13 | once | TRBV19 | CASSQGTGGEQYF | TGTGCCAGTAGTCAGGGGACAGGAGGAGAGCAGTACTTC
TRBJ2-3 | TRBD2 | 17 | . | TRBV2 | CASSDIILAGSTDTQYF | TGTGCCAGCAGTGATATCATACTAGCGGGGAGCACAGATACGCAGTATTTT
TRBJ2-4 | TRBD1 | 15 | . | TRBV7-2 | CASSLEGQGFVIQYF | TGTGCCAGCAGCTTAGAGGGACAGGGATTTGTCATTCAGTACTTC
TRBJ2-7 | TRBD2 | 15 | few | TRBV7-2 | CASSLSNSGTYEQYF | TGTGCCAGCAGCTTATCGAATAGCGGGACTTACGAGCAGTACTTC
TRBJ1-4 | TRBD1 | 16 | . | TRBV28 | CASGNQRDRSNEKLFF | TGTGCCAGCGGAAATCAACGGGACAGATCTAATGAAAAACTGTTTTTT
TRBJ1-3 | . | 15 | . | TRBV20-1 | CSARLTSGQRNTIYF | TGCAGTGCTAGACTTACCTCTGGACAGAGGAACACCATATATTTT
TRBJ2-7 | . | 13 | few | TRBV20-1 | CSADPFGGFEQYF | TGCAGTGCGGATCCCTTTGGGGGTTTCGAGCAGTACTTC
TRBJ1-2 | TRBD1 | 13 | once | TRBV7-9 | CASSLQGAGGYTF | TGTGCCAGCAGCTTACAGGGGGCCGGTGGCTACACCTTC
TRBJ2-3 | TRBD2 | 15 | few | TRBV5-6 | CASSLAAGEADTQYF | TGTGCCAGCAGCTTGGCAGCGGGAGAGGCAGATACGCAGTATTTT
TRBJ1-1 | . | 13 | few | TRBV20-1 | CSARDQQYTEAFF | TGCAGTGCTAGAGATCAGCAATACACTGAAGCTTTCTTT
TRBJ2-2 | . | 18 | . | TRBV7-8 | CASSLDSLALGVPGELFF | TGTGCCAGCAGCTTAGACAGTCTAGCGCTGGGAGTTCCCGGGGAGCTGTTTTTT
TRBJ2-1 | TRBD2 | 13 | . | TRBV3-1 | CASSRIESGSQFF | TGTGCCAGCAGCCGGATAGAGAGCGGGAGCCAGTTCTTC
TRBJ2-7 | . | 15 | few | TRBV7-2 | CASRGGQSLSLEQYF | TGTGCCAGCAGAGGAGGACAGTCTTTAAGTCTCGAGCAGTACTTC
TRBJ1-2 | . | 9 | . | TRBV29-1 | CSVNEGYTF | TGCAGCGTAAACGAAGGCTACACCTTC
TRBJ1-1 | TRBD1 | 12 | few | TRBV29-1 | CSATGGHTEAFF | TGCAGCGCAACAGGGGGCCACACTGAAGCTTTCTTT
TRBJ2-1 | TRBD2 | 13 | few | TRBV20-1 | CSALSGRGNEQFF | TGCAGTGCGTTGAGCGGGAGGGGAAATGAGCAGTTCTTC
TRBJ1-1 | . | 14 | . | TRBV6-6 | CASSYRTRNTEAFF | TGTGCCAGCAGTTACAGAACACGGAACACTGAAGCTTTCTTT
TRBJ1-5 | . | 12 | few | TRBV29-1 | CSVEGGEGPQHF | TGCAGCGTTGAAGGTGGAGAGGGGCCCCAGCATTTT
TRBJ1-4 | . | 15 | many | TRBV15 | CATSRDGGPSEKLFF | TGTGCCACCAGCAGAGATGGGGGCCCGTCCGAAAAACTGTTTTTT
TRBJ1-1 | . | 14 | . | TRBV16 | CASSPIAQHTEAFF | TGTGCCAGCAGCCCCATTGCCCAACACACTGAAGCTTTCTTT
TRBJ2-5 | . | 15 | . | TRBV6-1 | CASSEFRRNQETQYF | TGTGCCAGCAGTGAATTTCGGCGGAATCAAGAGACCCAGTACTTC
TRBJ2-3 | . | 17 | . | TRBV4-2 | CASSQAGGRSNTDTQYF | TGTGCCAGCAGCCAGGCCGGGGGGCGGAGTAACACAGATACGCAGTATTTT
TRBJ1-1 | TRBD1 | 14 | . | TRBV7-9 | CASSPGQINTEAFF | TGTGCCAGCAGCCCGGGACAGATTAACACTGAAGCTTTCTTT